What follows are 15 T cell receptor beta chains derived from one specimen sequenced in a study of blood T cells in healthy people across ages. A sample-barcoded 5' primer and a J-beta primer mix were used in a second PCR of roughly 6 to 11 cycles. Each CDR3 protein gets one entry after TCRdb re-called the 5' RACE reads with MiXCR. The sample lists around 710,000 distinct CDR3 sequences; roughly 47% were seen once. The sequenced sample was blood. The receptors were sampled from a woman in her sixties or seventies in good health.

This clonotype was seen more than once but under ten times. The V call is TRBV2, the J call TRBJ2-3; 11 positions agree with TRBD2. With V trimmed by 1 base and J by 3 bases, 3 bases remained unmatched. This CDR3 contains 16 residues. Germline CDR1 SNHLY, CDR2 FYNNEI. CDR3 DNA sequence: TGTGCCAGCAGTGAAGGTAGCGGGGGGGGAACAGATACGCAGTATTTT. Protein product: CASSEGSGGGTDTQYF.

The V and J genes are TRBV9 and TRBJ2-5, with 10 bases aligning to TRBD2. CDR1 SGDLS and CDR2 YYNGEE come from the germline V gene. The CDR3 consists of 16 residues. The trim removed 4 bases at V and 11 bases at J, leaving 17 bases unmatched. The CDR3 reads CASSPRLAGDLNEQYF. The DNA of the CDR3 is TGTGCCAGCAGCCCTCGACTAGCGGGCGATTTGAATGAGCAGTACTTC.

The chain links TRBV7-2 to TRBJ2-3; D call uncertain. Germline CDR1 reads SGHTA; CDR2 reads FQGNSA. The CDR3 runs 15 residues. The V end was cut by 5 bases, the J end by 3 bases, with 15 bases between. CDR3 DNA sequence: TGTGCCAGCAGCAGCTCCCGGAGCCGGACAGATACGCAGTATTTT. This gives the protein CASSSSRSRTDTQYF. Full variable domain (remainder filled in from reference TRBV7-2 and TRBJ2-3): GAGVSQSPSNKVTEKGKDVELRCDPISGHTALYWYRQSLGQGLEFLIYFQGNSAPDKSGLPSDRFSAERTGGSVSTLTIQRTQQEDSAVYLCASSSSRSRTDTQYFGPGTRLTVL.

This clonotype showed up just once. The chain links TRBV12-3 or TRBV12-4 to TRBJ2-7, with 9 bases that match TRBD2. The ends lost 2 bases at V and 2 bases at J; junction bases unmatched: 10. CDR3 size: 17 residues. CDR3 region: CASSLSWGGGAAYEQYF. As DNA, the CDR3 is TGTGCCAGCAGTTTAAGTTGGGGCGGGGGGGCGGCCTACGAGCAGTACTTC.

The chain recombines TRBV7-2 with TRBJ2-5; possibly TRBD2 for D (6 bases). V was pared by 5 bases and J by 4 bases, with 11 bases between. Germline-derived CDR1 and CDR2 are SGHTA and FQGNSA. The length of the CDR3 is 13 residues. CDR3 protein: CASSKQAGETQYF. Here the CDR3 DNA reads TGTGCCAGCAGCAAACAAGCGGGAGAGACCCAGTACTTC.

V is TRBV5-5 and J is TRBJ2-5, with no clear D. Germline V gene data show CDR1 as SGHKS and CDR2 as YYEKEE (reference sequence). The CDR3 has 13 residues. Trimming removed 0 bases from V and 11 bases from J, with 14 bases in between. This CDR3 reads CASSLEVDNEQYF. The CDR3 DNA follows: TGTGCCAGCAGCTTGGAGGTCGACAATGAGCAGTACTTC.

This clonotype has a single count. V is TRBV18 and J is TRBJ2-5, with TRBD2 matching 8 bases. The assigned J gene may be wrong: the sequence end matches TRBJ2-7 better. Germline lookup yields CDR1 KGHSH and CDR2 LQKENI. The CDR3 is 16 amino acids. CDR3: CASSLLKSGSGYEQYF. For the CDR3, the DNA is TGTGCCAGCTCACTCCTAAAGAGCGGGAGTGGGTACGAGCAGTACTTC.

This clonotype was seen only a few times. The chain joins TRBV12-3 or TRBV12-4 to TRBJ1-4, with D maybe TRBD1 (6 bases). CDR3 length equals 12 residues. Between the trimmed V and J ends, which lost 6 bases and 9 bases, there was a span of 11 bases. The CDR3 is CASSPGQKKLFF. The CDR3, as DNA: TGTGCCAGCAGCCCTGGACAGAAAAAACTGTTTTTT.

This clonotype was seen only a few times. The chain links TRBV9 to TRBJ2-1; 11 nucleotides line up with TRBD2. Germline CDR1 is SGDLS and CDR2 is YYNGEE. The V segment lost 1 base and the J segment 8 bases; nucleotides outside the gene matches: 5. This CDR3 spans 15 amino acids. The CDR3 region has the DNA TGTGCCAGCAGCGTACACCTAGCGGGGGGCGATGAGCAGTTCTTC. Amino acid sequence: CASSVHLAGGDEQFF.

This clonotype was counted only a few times. The V and J genes are TRBV5-1 and TRBJ2-7, with 7 bases aligning to TRBD1. Germline V gene data show CDR1 as SGHRS and CDR2 as YFSETQ. The V gene end was trimmed by 3 bases and the J gene end by 6 bases; junction bases not matched to a gene: 12. The length of the CDR3 is 15 residues. DNA of the CDR3: TGCGCCAGCAGCTCCCGGGACAGATCCTTCGGCGAGCAGTACTTC. This encodes CASSSRDRSFGEQYF.

On this clonotype: A much larger clone differs from this one at a single base, so this may be a read error. This chain links TRBV7-2 with TRBJ2-7; TRBD2 might be the D (6 bases). V lost 1 base and J 4 bases, leaving 23 bases between the germline ends. The germline gives CDR1 SGHTA, CDR2 FQGNSA. This CDR3 contains 18 residues. The CDR3 DNA is TGTGCCAGCAGCTTAGTCCGTAGTCTAACGGGAGAATGGTACGAGCAGTACTTC. It translates to CASSLVRSLTGEWYEQYF.

This clonotype was observed a few times. This may come from a read error, since a much larger clone is one base off. The chain couples TRBV7-2 to TRBJ2-3; TRBD2 agrees at 8 bases. The CDR3 runs to 15 residues. J gave up 4 bases and V 4 bases, and 7 bases lay outside the gene matches. Germline CDR1 SGHTA, CDR2 FQGNSA. The CDR3 loop reads CASSSGHGGADTQYF. DNA of the CDR3: TGTGCCAGCAGCTCCGGGCACGGGGGGGCAGATACGCAGTATTTT.

V and J are TRBV7-3 and TRBJ2-3; tentatively, D is TRBD2 (6 bases). The CDR3 is 18 amino acids. Germline V gene sequence: CDR1 SGHTA, CDR2 FQGTGA. V lost 4 bases, J lost 0 bases, and 20 bases lay in between. The CDR3 DNA reads as TGTGCCAGCAGCTCGCTCGGGGGACTTCTGACTAGCACAGATACGCAGTATTTT. Translating it yields CASSSLGGLLTSTDTQYF.

The chain employs TRBV29-1 and TRBJ2-5, with D possibly matching TRBD2 (6 bases). The DNA end is a closer match to TRBJ2-7, so the J assignment may be wrong. CDR3 length: 10 amino acids. Germline lookup yields CDR1 SQVTM and CDR2 ANQGSEA. The CDR3, as DNA: TGCAGCGTTCGGAGGGACGAGCAGTACTTC. Its protein product is CSVRRDEQYF.

This chain connects TRBV9 to TRBJ2-5; TRBD2 is a possible D gene (6 bases). The better agreement between TRBJ2-7 and the DNA end casts doubt on the J call. CDR3 size: 16 residues. Germline assignment: CDR1 SGDLS and CDR2 YYNGEE. In nucleotides, the CDR3 is TGTGCCAGCAGCCCTCGAGGGGCTAGCGAGCCCTACGAGCAGTACTTC. The encoded protein is CASSPRGASEPYEQYF.